This TCR beta chain was obtained from a study of blood T cell repertoires in COVID-19. Per the study methods: From reference gene primer amplification, estimates of nucleated cell counts were derived. The repertoire was sequenced with immunoSEQ multiplex PCR; TCRdb's copy has only in-frame clones and lacks some. Clonal size and the V and J genes are those of that table, whereas D and trimming came from the DNA. The sample includes about 260,000 clones, around 87% of them seen just once. V trimming: 2 bases; J trimming: 2 bases; junction bases outside the gene matches: 5. CDR3 size: 16 residues. Germline assignment: CDR1 SNHLY and CDR2 FYNNEI.

The chain joins TRBV2 to TRBJ2-3, with TRBD1 matching over 9 bases. The TCR comes from a woman aged 45-65 years with acute or convalescent COVID-19. The sample taken for sequencing was peripheral blood. Here the CDR3 reads CASSESGTGNTDTQYF. CDR3 coding DNA: TGTGCCAGCAGTGAATCCGGGACAGGGAACACAGATACGCAGTATTTT.